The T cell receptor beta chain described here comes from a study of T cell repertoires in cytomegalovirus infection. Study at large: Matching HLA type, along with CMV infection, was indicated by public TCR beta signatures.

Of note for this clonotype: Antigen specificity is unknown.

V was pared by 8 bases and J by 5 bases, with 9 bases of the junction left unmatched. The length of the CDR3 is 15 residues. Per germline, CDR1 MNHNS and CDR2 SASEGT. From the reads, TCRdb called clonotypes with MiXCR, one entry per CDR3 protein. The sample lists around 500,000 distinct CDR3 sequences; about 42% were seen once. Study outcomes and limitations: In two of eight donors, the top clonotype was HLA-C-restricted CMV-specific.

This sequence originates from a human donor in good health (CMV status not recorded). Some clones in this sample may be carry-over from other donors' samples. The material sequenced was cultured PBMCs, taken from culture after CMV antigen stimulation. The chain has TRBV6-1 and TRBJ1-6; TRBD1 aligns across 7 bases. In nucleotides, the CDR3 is TGTGCCAGCTGTAGACAGGGACAACATAATTCACCCCTCCACTTT. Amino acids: CASCRQGQHNSPLHF.